One and the same sample provided the 25 T cell receptor beta chains below, sequenced in a study of blood T cell repertoires in COVID-19. TCRdb keeps only in-frame clones here, not all; method: immunoSEQ multiplex PCR. This table has about 230,000 clones, 81% appearing once. Sequencing was performed on peripheral blood. All receptors come from a woman of 80 years or more with acute or convalescent COVID-19.

The CDR3 nucleotides read TGTGCCAGCAGCCCCGGGGACAGGCAAACCTACAATGAGCAGTTCTTC. It encodes CASSPGDRQTYNEQFF. This sequence joins TRBV7-3 and TRBJ2-1; 8 nucleotides agree with TRBD1. Trimming cost V 5 bases and J 2 bases; bases outside gene matches: 8. The CDR3 is made up of 16 amino acids. The germline V gene has CDR1 SGHTA and CDR2 FQGTGA. Together with reference TRBV7-3 and TRBJ2-1, the CDR3 gives the full variable domain: GAGVSQTPSNKVTEKGKYVELRCDPISGHTALYWYRQSLGQGPEFLIYFQGTGAADDSGLPNDRFFAVRPEGSVSTLKIQRTERGDSAVYLCASSPGDRQTYNEQFFGPGTRLTVL.

This clone was counted only a few times. The CDR3 DNA reads as TGTGCCAGCAGTGAAGGGACAGGGGGTTACAATGAGCAGTTCTTC. This encodes CASSEGTGGYNEQFF. This chain uses TRBV2 with TRBJ2-1; TRBD1 aligns across 10 bases. With V trimmed by 1 base and J by 4 bases, 1 base remained unmatched. Germline CDR1 is SNHLY and CDR2 is FYNNEI. The CDR3 runs 15 residues.

The rearrangement uses TRBV7-3 and TRBJ1-2, with 7 bases matching TRBD1. V lost 5 bases and J lost 8; bases outside the gene matches: 11. CDR3 length: 14 amino acids. CDR1 is SGHTA and CDR2 is FQGTGA in the germline V gene. CDR3 nucleotide sequence: TGTGCCAGCAGCCTAAATGACAGGGTGGGCGGCTACACCTTC. Its protein is CASSLNDRVGGYTF. The full variable domain, rest sourced from reference TRBV7-3 and TRBJ1-2, is GAGVSQTPSNKVTEKGKYVELRCDPISGHTALYWYRQSLGQGPEFLIYFQGTGAADDSGLPNDRFFAVRPEGSVSTLKIQRTERGDSAVYLCASSLNDRVGGYTFGSGTRLTVV.

J is TRBJ2-3 and V is TRBV7-9; 12 bases agree with TRBD2. From germline, CDR1 is SEHNR and CDR2 FQNEAQ (reference sequence). This CDR3 contains 16 residues. The ends lost 5 bases at V and 5 bases at J; junction bases unmatched: 8. The CDR3, as DNA: TGTGCCAGCAGCCGAGGACTAGCGGGATATGAAGATACGCAGTATTTT. This encodes CASSRGLAGYEDTQYF. Full variable domain (remainder filled in from reference TRBV7-9 and TRBJ2-3): DTGVSQNPRHKITKRGQNVTFRCDPISEHNRLYWYRQTLGQGPEFLTYFQNEAQLEKSRLLSDRFSAERPKGSFSTLEIQRTEQGDSAMYLCASSRGLAGYEDTQYFGPGTRLTVL.

The gene calls are TRBV4-1 and TRBJ2-7; the D is unclear. The length of the CDR3 is 15 residues. Germline CDR1 reads MGHRA; CDR2 reads YSYEKL. Trimming stripped 0 bases from V and 3 bases from J, with 12 bases between. This CDR3 is CASSQETNTFYEQYF. As DNA, the CDR3 is TGCGCCAGCAGCCAAGAAACTAATACCTTCTACGAGCAGTACTTC.

The V gene is TRBV6-5, the J gene TRBJ1-6; no reliable D call. The CDR3 is 13 residues long. CDR1 and CDR2 from the germline V gene are MNHEY and SVGAGI. Trimming removed 0 bases from V and 8 bases from J, with 5 bases in between. The CDR3 DNA follows: TGTGCCAGCAGTTACTCGAGGGATTCACCCCTCCACTTT. It translates to CASSYSRDSPLHF.

This chain uses TRBV18 with TRBJ1-2; no definite D call. The ends were cut back, 6 bases at V and 8 bases at J, with 16 bases in the middle. Germline values: CDR1 KGHSH, CDR2 LQKENI. CDR3 length: 13 amino acids. This chain's CDR3 is CASSPSPIHGYTF. CDR3 bases: TGTGCCAGCTCGCCGAGCCCTATTCACGGCTACACCTTC.

For the CDR3, the DNA is TGCGCCAGCAGCTTGGAATCTACCGTGGATACGCAGTATTTT. Its translation is CASSLESTVDTQYF. The chain uses TRBV5-1 and TRBJ2-3; no clear D. Trimming removed 0 bases at V and 6 bases at J, with 11 bases between. Germline lookup yields CDR1 SGHRS and CDR2 YFSETQ. This CDR3 comprises 14 residues.

The chain links TRBV28 to TRBJ2-5; the match to TRBD2 covers 9 bases. V trimming: 3 bases; J trimming: 7 bases; junction bases outside the gene matches: 9. Germline V gene data show CDR1 as MDHEN and CDR2 as SYDVKM. This CDR3 is 15 amino acids long. The CDR3 coding sequence is TGTGCCAGCAGTTTGGGAGCGGGAGGCCCCAGGACCCAGTACTTC. This translates into CASSLGAGGPRTQYF.

This clone has only a few counts. The chain recombines TRBV4-1 with TRBJ2-5, with TRBD2 matching 13 bases. Germline values: CDR1 MGHRA, CDR2 YSYEKL. Trimming cost V 0 bases and J 4 bases; bases outside gene matches: 14. The CDR3 sequence is 20 residues long. The CDR3, as DNA: TGCGCCAGCAGCCAAGATTATGGTCCCGGACTAGCGGGAGTCCGAGAGACCCAGTACTTC. Protein: CASSQDYGPGLAGVRETQYF.

The chain joins TRBV29-1 to TRBJ2-3; weak D call: TRBD1 (6 bases). In germline, CDR1 is SQVTM, CDR2 ANQGSEA. This CDR3 is built from 13 residues. Trimming removed 4 bases at V and 2 bases at J, with 10 bases between. Here the CDR3 DNA reads TGCAGCGTTGTGGGGACAACCACAGATACGCAGTATTTT. This translates into CSVVGTTTDTQYF.

The chain combines TRBV19 with TRBJ1-3, with D perhaps TRBD1 (5 bases). In germline, CDR1 is LNHDA, CDR2 SQIVND (reference sequence). The length of the CDR3 is 18 residues. V was pared by 4 bases and J by 1 base, with 20 bases between. The CDR3 protein is CASSTNWRGGVSGNTIYF. Written as DNA, the CDR3 is TGTGCCAGTAGTACCAACTGGCGCGGGGGGGTATCTGGAAACACCATATATTTT.

CDR3 DNA sequence: TGTGCCAGCAGCGGGCCAGGGGCCAATGAGCAGTTCTTC. Its translation: CASSGPGANEQFF. The gene calls are TRBV21-1 and TRBJ2-1; no DNA check was done on the table's D call, TRBD1. TRBV21-1 is shown as a pseudogene. This CDR3 contains 13 residues.

The chain is built from TRBV3-1 (or the pseudogene TRBV3-2) and TRBJ1-3, with D possibly matching TRBD1 (5 bases). Germline-derived CDR1 and CDR2 are LGHDT and YNNKEL (reference sequence). This CDR3 has 16 amino acids. V was clipped by 1 base and J by 0 bases, with 10 bases between them. This chain's CDR3 is CASSQVWGGSGNTIYF. CDR3 coding DNA: TGTGCCAGCAGCCAAGTTTGGGGGGGCTCTGGAAACACCATATATTTT.

The V and J genes are TRBV3-1 (or the pseudogene TRBV3-2) and TRBJ1-2, with 7 bases identical to TRBD1. CDR3 length: 12 residues. Germline-derived CDR1 and CDR2 are LGHDT and YNNKEL (reference sequence). The J segment lost 7 bases and the V segment lost 9 bases, leaving 8 bases of the junction unmatched. In DNA form, the CDR3 reads TGTGCCAGTGCAACAGGGGTCGGTGGCTACACCTTC. Its translation is CASATGVGGYTF.

This clone showed up just once. At one end, the junction sequence differs from germline, possibly due to a read error. The rearrangement joins TRBV7-8 to TRBJ1-1; D might be TRBD1 (6 bases). Germline V gives CDR1 SGHVS, CDR2 FQNEAQ. This CDR3 has 13 amino acids. The CDR3 nucleotides read TGTGCCAGCAGCTTAGAGCGTGGTGAGGGACAACCGTTT. This codes for CASSLERGEGQPF.

The rearrangement uses TRBV6-1 and TRBJ2-7; 7 bases agree with TRBD2. The V gene end was trimmed by 2 bases and the J gene end by 5 bases; junction bases not matched to a gene: 9. From germline, CDR1 is MNHNS and CDR2 SASEGT. The CDR3 consists of 15 residues. CDR3 residues: CASSEIGLAVHEQYF. CDR3 bases: TGTGCCAGCAGTGAAATCGGGCTAGCGGTCCACGAGCAGTACTTC.

The V call is TRBV19, the J call TRBJ1-2; D ambiguous. This CDR3 comprises 14 residues. V lost 1 base to trimming and J lost 6 bases, with 12 bases between them. The germline CDR1 and CDR2 sequences are LNHDA and SQIVND (reference sequence). CDR3 nucleotides: TGTGCCAGTAGTATAGGAAGAACCCCGGATGGCTACACCTTC. The encoded protein is CASSIGRTPDGYTF.

The J gene is TRBJ1-5, the V gene TRBV5-5; 9 bases agree with TRBD1. This CDR3 is 15 amino acids long. V trimming: 4 bases; J trimming: 6 bases; junction bases outside the gene matches: 8. Germline CDR1 reads SGHKS; CDR2 reads YYEKEE (reference sequence). The CDR3 DNA reads TGTGCCAGCAGCCATGACAGGGGGGTAGGTCAGCCCCAGCATTTT. It translates to CASSHDRGVGQPQHF.

V and J are TRBV2 and TRBJ2-7; the D gene is possibly TRBD1 (5 bases). Germline assignment: CDR1 SNHLY and CDR2 FYNNEI. The CDR3 has 15 amino acids. Trimming pared 1 base from V and 1 base from J, leaving 11 bases between. For the CDR3, the DNA is TGTGCCAGCAGTGAAGAGGGGCGTTCATCCTACGAGCAGTACTTC. Amino acid sequence: CASSEEGRSSYEQYF.

This clone has only one observation. The chain employs TRBV15 and TRBJ2-3; D uncertain. This CDR3 has 15 residues. The germline gives CDR1 LNHNV, CDR2 YYDKDF (reference sequence). Trimming removed 0 bases from V and 5 bases from J, with 12 bases in between. The CDR3 region is CATSREERRQDTQYF. The CDR3 coding sequence is TGTGCCACCAGCAGAGAAGAAAGGCGGCAAGATACGCAGTATTTT.

The chain carries TRBV10-2 and TRBJ1-2; D call uncertain. The V and J ends lost 3 bases and 3 bases respectively, with 14 bases between them. The CDR3 is made up of 15 amino acids. CDR1 and CDR2 (germline): WSHSY, SAAADI. This CDR3 reads CASSDAEEGHYGYTF. Written as DNA, the CDR3 is TGCGCCAGCAGTGATGCTGAGGAGGGCCACTATGGCTACACCTTC.

This rearrangement joins TRBV19 to TRBJ1-1, with D possibly being TRBD1 (5 bases). The CDR3 is made up of 16 amino acids. Germline lookup yields CDR1 LNHDA and CDR2 SQIVND (reference sequence). V lost 3 bases and J 0 bases, leaving 14 bases between the germline ends. The CDR3 nucleotides are TGTGCCAGTAGTATCCCGTATGGGGGGATGAACACTGAAGCTTTCTTT. This codes for CASSIPYGGMNTEAFF. Full variable domain (outside the CDR3, taken from reference TRBV19 and TRBJ1-1): DGGITQSPKYLFRKEGQNVTLSCEQNLNHDAMYWYRQDPGQGLRLIYYSQIVNDFQKGDIAEGYSVSREKKESFPLTVTSAQKNPTAFYLCASSIPYGGMNTEAFFGQGTRLTVV.

A few counts support this clone. The rearrangement joins TRBV10-1 to TRBJ1-1; D possibly corresponds to TRBD1 (6 bases). V lost 5 bases to trimming and J lost 4 bases, with 11 bases between them. The CDR3 covers 13 residues. CDR1 is WNHNN, CDR2 SYGVQD, per germline (reference sequence). The DNA of the CDR3 is TGCGCCAGCAGTATAGGACAGAGCACTGAAGCTTTCTTT. Its protein is CASSIGQSTEAFF.

The gene calls are TRBV5-5 and TRBJ1-1; D gene uncertain. Germline-derived CDR1 and CDR2 are SGHKS and YYEKEE (reference sequence). V lost 5 bases to trimming and J lost 4 bases, with 15 bases between them. The CDR3 has 14 amino acids. The CDR3 is CASRDSQGVTEAFF. In DNA, the CDR3 is TGTGCCAGCAGGGACTCCCAAGGTGTCACTGAAGCTTTCTTT.